This record concerns one T cell receptor (beta chain) sequence. What it binds is not known. This specimen belongs to a study of brain T cells in children with intractable seizures. Germline V lookup: CDR1 SGHRS, CDR2 YFSETQ. V was clipped by 2 bases and J by 2 bases; unmatched bases: 2. The CDR3 loop spans 15 amino acids. Assay: immunoSEQ multiplex PCR; the TCRdb copy retains only in-frame clones and omits some. The table records just under 65,000 clones, around 96% of them present only once. Surgery cases with the highest brain T cell transcript signatures were chosen for sequencing. Patients received at least one anti-epileptic drug before surgery. Study findings and constraints: Viral specificity was inferred only from CDR3 similarity; HCMV serostatus was unknown. Clones missing pre-surgery may reflect undersampling of that blood sample.

This sequence originates from a boy younger than two with focal cortical dysplasia and intractable seizures. The chain has TRBV5-1 and TRBJ2-3, with 10 nucleotides matching TRBD2. This sample comprised peripheral blood, obtained at surgery. CDR3 nucleotide sequence: TGCGCCAGCAGCTTCGGACTAGCGGACACAGATACGCAGTATTTT. It is translated as CASSFGLADTDTQYF.